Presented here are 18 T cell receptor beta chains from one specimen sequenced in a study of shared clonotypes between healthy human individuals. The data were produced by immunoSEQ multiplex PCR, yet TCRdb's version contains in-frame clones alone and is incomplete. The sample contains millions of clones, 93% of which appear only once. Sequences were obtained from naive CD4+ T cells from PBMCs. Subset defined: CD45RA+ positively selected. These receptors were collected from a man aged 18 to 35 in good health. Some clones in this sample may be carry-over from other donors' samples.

The CDR3 is CSVEGAGANVLTF. The CDR3 DNA sequence: TGCAGCGTGGAGGGGGCCGGGGCCAACGTCCTGACTTTC. This chain connects TRBV29-1 to TRBJ2-6, with D possibly matching TRBD1 (7 bases). V was trimmed by 6 bases and J by 4 bases, leaving 10 bases between them. Per germline, CDR1 SQVTM and CDR2 ANQGSEA. The CDR3 sequence is 13 residues long.

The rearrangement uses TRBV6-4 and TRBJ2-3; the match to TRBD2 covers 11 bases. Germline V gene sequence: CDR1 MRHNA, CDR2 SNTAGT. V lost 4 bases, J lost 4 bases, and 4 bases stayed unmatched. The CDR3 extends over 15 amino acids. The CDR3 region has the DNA TGTGCCAGCAGTGTAGTACTAGCGGGAGCAGATACGCAGTATTTT. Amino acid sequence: CASSVVLAGADTQYF.

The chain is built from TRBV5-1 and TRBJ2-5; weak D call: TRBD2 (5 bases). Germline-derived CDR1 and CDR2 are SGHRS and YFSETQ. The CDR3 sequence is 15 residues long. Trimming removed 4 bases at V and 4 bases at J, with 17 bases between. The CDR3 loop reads CASSPNPVRGETQYF. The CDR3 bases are TGCGCCAGCAGCCCGAACCCCGTACGGGGAGAGACCCAGTACTTC.

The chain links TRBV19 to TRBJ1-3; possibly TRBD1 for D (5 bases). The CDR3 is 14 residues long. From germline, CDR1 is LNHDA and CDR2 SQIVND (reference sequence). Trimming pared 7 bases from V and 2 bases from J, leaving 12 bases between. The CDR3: CASNAGHPGNTIYF. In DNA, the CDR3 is TGTGCCAGTAATGCGGGGCACCCTGGAAACACCATATATTTT.

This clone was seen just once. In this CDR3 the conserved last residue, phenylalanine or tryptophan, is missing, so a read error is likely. As DNA, the CDR3 is TGTGCCAGCACCCTTCGGGAAGAGCAGTACCTC. It specifies CASTLREEQYL. V and J are TRBV7-9 and TRBJ2-7; maybe TRBD2 (5 bases). Germline V gene lookup returns CDR1 SEHNR and CDR2 FQNEAQ (reference sequence). V was trimmed by 7 bases and J by 7 bases, leaving 11 bases between them. The CDR3 consists of 11 residues.

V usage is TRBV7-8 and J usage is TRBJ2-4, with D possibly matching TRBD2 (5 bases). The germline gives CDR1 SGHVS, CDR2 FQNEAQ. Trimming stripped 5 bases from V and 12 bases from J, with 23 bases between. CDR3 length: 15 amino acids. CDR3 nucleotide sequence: TGTGCCAGCAGCGTGCGGGCCGGCTCATTCTTGGATCAGTACTTC. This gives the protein CASSVRAGSFLDQYF.

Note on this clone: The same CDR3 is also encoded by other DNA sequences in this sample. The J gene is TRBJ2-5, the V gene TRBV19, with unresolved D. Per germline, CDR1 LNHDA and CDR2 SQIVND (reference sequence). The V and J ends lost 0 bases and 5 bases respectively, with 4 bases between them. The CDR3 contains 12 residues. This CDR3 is CASSIDGETQYF. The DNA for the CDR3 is TGTGCCAGTAGTATAGATGGGGAGACCCAGTACTTC.

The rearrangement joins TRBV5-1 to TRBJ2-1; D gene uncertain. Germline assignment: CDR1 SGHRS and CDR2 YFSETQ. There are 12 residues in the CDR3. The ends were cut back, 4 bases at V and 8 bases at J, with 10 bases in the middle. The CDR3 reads CASSLTRYEQFF. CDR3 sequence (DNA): TGCGCCAGCAGCCTAACACGGTATGAGCAGTTCTTC.

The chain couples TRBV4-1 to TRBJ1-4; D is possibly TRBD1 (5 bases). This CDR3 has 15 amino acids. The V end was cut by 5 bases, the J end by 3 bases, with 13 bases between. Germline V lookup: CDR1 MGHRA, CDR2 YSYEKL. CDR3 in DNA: TGCGCCAGCAGCGACAAGAAGGGACCTAATGAAAAACTGTTTTTT. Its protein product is CASSDKKGPNEKLFF.

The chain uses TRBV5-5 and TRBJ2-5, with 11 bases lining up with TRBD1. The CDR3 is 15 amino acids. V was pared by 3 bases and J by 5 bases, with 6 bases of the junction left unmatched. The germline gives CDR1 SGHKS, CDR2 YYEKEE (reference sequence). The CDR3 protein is CASSWHRDRGETQYF. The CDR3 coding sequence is TGTGCCAGCAGCTGGCACCGGGACAGGGGGGAGACCCAGTACTTC.

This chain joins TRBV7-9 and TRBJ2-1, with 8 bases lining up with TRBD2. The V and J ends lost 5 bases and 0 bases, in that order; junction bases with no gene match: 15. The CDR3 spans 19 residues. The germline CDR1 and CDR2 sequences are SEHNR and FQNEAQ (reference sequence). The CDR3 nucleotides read TGTGCCAGCAGCCCGAATCCCCTTAGCGGGGTTCGCTCCTACAATGAGCAGTTCTTC. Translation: CASSPNPLSGVRSYNEQFF.

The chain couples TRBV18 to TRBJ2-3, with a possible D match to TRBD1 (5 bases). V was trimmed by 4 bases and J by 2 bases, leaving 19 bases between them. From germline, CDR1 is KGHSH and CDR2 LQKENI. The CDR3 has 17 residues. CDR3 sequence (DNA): TGTGCCAGCTCACTCCGCCCTCTTGACAGAGTCACAGATACGCAGTATTTT. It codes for CASSLRPLDRVTDTQYF.

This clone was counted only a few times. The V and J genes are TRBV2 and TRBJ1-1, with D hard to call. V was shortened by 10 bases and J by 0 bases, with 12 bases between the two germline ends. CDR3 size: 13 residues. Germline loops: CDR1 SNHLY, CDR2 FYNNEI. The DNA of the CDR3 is TGTGCCACTGCGGGTCAGATGAACACTGAAGCTTTCTTT. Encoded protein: CATAGQMNTEAFF. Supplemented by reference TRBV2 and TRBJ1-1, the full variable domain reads EPEVTQTPSHQVTQMGQEVILRCVPISNHLYFYWYRQILGQKVEFLVSFYNNEISEKSEIFDDQFSVERPDGSNFTLKIRSTKLEDSAMYFCATAGQMNTEAFFGQGTRLTVV.

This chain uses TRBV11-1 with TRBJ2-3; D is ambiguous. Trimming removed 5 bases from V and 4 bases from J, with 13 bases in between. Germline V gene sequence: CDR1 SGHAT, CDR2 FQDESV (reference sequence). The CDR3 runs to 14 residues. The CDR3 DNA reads TGTGCCAGCAGCGTCCGGGCCCGTGCAGATACGCAGTATTTT. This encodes CASSVRARADTQYF.

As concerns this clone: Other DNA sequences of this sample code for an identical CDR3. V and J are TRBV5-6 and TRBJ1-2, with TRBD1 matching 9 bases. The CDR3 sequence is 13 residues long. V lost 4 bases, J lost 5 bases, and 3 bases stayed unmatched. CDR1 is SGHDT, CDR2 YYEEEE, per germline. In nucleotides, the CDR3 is TGTGCCAGCAGCCCGACAGGGGGTTATGGCTACACCTTC. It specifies CASSPTGGYGYTF.

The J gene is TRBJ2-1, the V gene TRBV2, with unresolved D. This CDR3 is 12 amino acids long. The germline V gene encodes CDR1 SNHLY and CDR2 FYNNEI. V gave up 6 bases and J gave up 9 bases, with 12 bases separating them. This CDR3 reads CASSQIVGEQFF. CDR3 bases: TGTGCCAGCAGCCAGATCGTGGGTGAGCAGTTCTTC. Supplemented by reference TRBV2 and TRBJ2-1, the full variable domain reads EPEVTQTPSHQVTQMGQEVILRCVPISNHLYFYWYRQILGQKVEFLVSFYNNEISEKSEIFDDQFSVERPDGSNFTLKIRSTKLEDSAMYFCASSQIVGEQFFGPGTRLTVL.

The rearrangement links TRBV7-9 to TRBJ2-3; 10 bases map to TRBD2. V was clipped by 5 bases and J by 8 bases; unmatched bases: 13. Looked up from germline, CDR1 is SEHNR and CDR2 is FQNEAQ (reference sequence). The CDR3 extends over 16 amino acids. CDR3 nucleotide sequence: TGTGCCAGCAGCCCCTTTTCTAGCGGGAGAAGGGTTACGCAGTATTTT. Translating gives CASSPFSSGRRVTQYF. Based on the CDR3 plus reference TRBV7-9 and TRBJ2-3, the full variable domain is DTGVSQNPRHKITKRGQNVTFRCDPISEHNRLYWYRQTLGQGPEFLTYFQNEAQLEKSRLLSDRFSAERPKGSFSTLEIQRTEQGDSAMYLCASSPFSSGRRVTQYFGPGTRLTVL.

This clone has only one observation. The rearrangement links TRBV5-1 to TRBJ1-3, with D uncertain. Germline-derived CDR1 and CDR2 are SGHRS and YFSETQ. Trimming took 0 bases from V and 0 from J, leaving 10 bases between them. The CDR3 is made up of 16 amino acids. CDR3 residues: CASSLAGSHSGNTIYF. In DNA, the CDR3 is TGCGCCAGCAGCTTGGCCGGCAGCCACTCTGGAAACACCATATATTTT.